What follows are 24 T cell receptor beta chains derived from one specimen sequenced in a study of blood T cell repertoires in COVID-19. Clones were read by immunoSEQ multiplex PCR, and TCRdb kept only the in-frame ones, dropping some. The sample carries 150,000 to 200,000 clones, around 80% recorded once. Sequencing was performed on PBMCs or T cells enriched from blood (not recorded which). All receptors derive from a man aged 50-60 years who had recovered from COVID-19.

In DNA, the CDR3 is TGTGCCAGCAGTGAAGCGCTAGGACAGGGAATTCAGCCCCAGCATTTT. Protein: CASSEALGQGIQPQHF. J is TRBJ1-5 and V is TRBV6-1; 8 bases are a match to TRBD1. CDR1 is MNHNS, CDR2 SASEGT, per germline. V was clipped by 0 bases and J by 6 bases; unmatched bases: 7. The CDR3 sequence is 16 residues long.

V is TRBV18 and J is TRBJ2-5; 12 bases are a match to TRBD1. The V segment lost 2 bases and the J segment 5 bases; nucleotides outside the gene matches: 3. CDR1 is KGHSH, CDR2 LQKENI, per germline. The CDR3 has 15 amino acids. The CDR3 nucleotides read TGTGCCAGCTCACCAGGGACAGGGGGCATGGAGACCCAGTACTTC. Translation: CASSPGTGGMETQYF.

This chain links TRBV5-1 with TRBJ1-1; D remains unclear. This CDR3 has 13 residues. Per germline, CDR1 SGHRS and CDR2 YFSETQ. The V gene lost 4 bases and the J gene lost 0 bases, with 7 bases spanning the gap. CDR3 nucleotide sequence: TGCGCCAGCAGCCTCACACTGAACACTGAAGCTTTCTTT. Protein product: CASSLTLNTEAFF.

This chain's CDR3 is CASSIEGRWNTEAFF. The CDR3 DNA reads TGTGCCAGTAGTATAGAAGGCAGGTGGAACACTGAAGCTTTCTTT. The rearrangement uses TRBV19 and TRBJ1-1; D not certain. This CDR3 region has 15 residues. The germline gives CDR1 LNHDA, CDR2 SQIVND (reference sequence). Trimming took off 0 bases at V and 1 base at J, with 9 bases between the two ends.

This clone has a handful of counts. The rearrangement links TRBV6-4 to TRBJ1-1, with 10 bases fitting TRBD1. Germline V gene data show CDR1 as MRHNA and CDR2 as SNTAGT. This CDR3 comprises 16 residues. After removal of 5 bases from V and 4 bases from J, the junction contained 10 bases not matched to a gene. Written as DNA, the CDR3 is TGTGCCAGCAGTCCGGGACAGGGGTCCTTGGGCACTGAAGCTTTCTTT. Translating gives CASSPGQGSLGTEAFF.

The chain has TRBV28 and TRBJ2-2; 8 bases fit TRBD1. With V trimmed by 5 bases and J by 4 bases, 12 bases remained unmatched. The CDR3 totals 17 residues. Per germline, CDR1 MDHEN and CDR2 SYDVKM. The CDR3 DNA reads TGTGCCAGCAGTCCGGCGGACAGGGTCGGTGGCACCGGGGAGCTGTTTTTT. It codes for CASSPADRVGGTGELFF.

The rearrangement uses TRBV7-2 and TRBJ2-3; possibly TRBD2 for D (5 bases). The CDR3 has 15 residues. The V end lost 0 bases, the J end lost 6 bases, and 13 bases lay between the germline ends. In germline, CDR1 is SGHTA, CDR2 FQGNSA. The CDR3 region is CASSLAGEALDTQYF. Written as DNA, the CDR3 is TGTGCCAGCAGCTTAGCGGGAGAAGCCTTGGATACGCAGTATTTT.

The V call is TRBV5-1, the J call TRBJ2-1; 12 bases fit TRBD1. V lost 2 bases to trimming and J lost 10 bases; unmatched junction nucleotides: 7. This CDR3 has 15 amino acids. Germline V lookup: CDR1 SGHRS, CDR2 YFSETQ. The CDR3 loop is CASSLLGTGGVEQFF. Written as DNA, the CDR3 is TGCGCCAGCAGCTTACTCGGGACAGGGGGCGTCGAGCAGTTCTTC.

This clone appeared a single time. The chain employs TRBV5-6 and TRBJ1-6; TRBD1 might be the D (5 bases). The CDR3 is 16 amino acids. In germline, CDR1 is SGHDT, CDR2 YYEEEE. The V and J ends lost 1 base and 7 bases respectively, with 15 bases between them. The CDR3 reads CASSLQGVAENSPLHF. CDR3 coding DNA: TGTGCCAGCAGCTTGCAAGGGGTGGCTGAAAATTCACCCCTCCACTTT.

The chain joins TRBV6-5 to TRBJ2-7, with 9 positions matching TRBD1. CDR3 length: 14 residues. Per germline, CDR1 MNHEY and CDR2 SVGAGI. V dropped 8 bases and J dropped 10; count of bases not matched to a gene: 15. CDR3 region: CASSDRDRVLDQYF. DNA for the CDR3: TGTGCCAGCTCCGACCGGGACAGGGTCCTGGATCAGTACTTC.

The chain has TRBV5-1 and TRBJ2-1, with 9 bases aligning to TRBD1. CDR1 and CDR2 from the germline V gene are SGHRS and YFSETQ. The CDR3 has 15 amino acids. V was pared by 4 bases and J by 1 base, with 3 bases of the junction left unmatched. The CDR3 is CASSAGTGSYNEQFF. DNA of the CDR3: TGCGCCAGCAGCGCCGGGACAGGGTCCTACAATGAGCAGTTCTTC.

V gene TRBV5-1 combines with J gene TRBJ2-7, with 11 nucleotides matching TRBD1. Germline CDR1 is SGHRS and CDR2 is YFSETQ. Trimming removed 4 bases from V and 3 bases from J; junction bases left unmatched: 9. The CDR3 loop spans 16 amino acids. CDR3 loop: CASSQTIGTGGYEQYF. CDR3 in DNA: TGCGCCAGCAGCCAAACCATCGGGACAGGGGGCTACGAGCAGTACTTC.

V gene TRBV11-2 combines with J gene TRBJ1-6; D is perhaps TRBD1 (6 bases). Germline assignment: CDR1 SGHAT and CDR2 FQNNGV. V was cut by 4 bases and J by 7 bases, with 20 bases left in between. CDR3 length: 17 residues. The CDR3 region is CASSSTPPGVGNSPLHF. In DNA form, the CDR3 reads TGTGCCAGCAGCTCGACTCCGCCAGGGGTCGGAAATTCACCCCTCCACTTT. The full variable domain, completed using reference TRBV11-2 and TRBJ1-6, is EAGVAQSPRYKIIEKRQSVAFWCNPISGHATLYWYQQILGQGPKLLIQFQNNGVVDDSQLPKDRFSAERLKGVDSTLKIQPAKLEDSAVYLCASSSTPPGVGNSPLHFGNGTRLTVT.

The chain joins TRBV7-3 to TRBJ1-1, with TRBD1 matching over 8 bases. Unmatched junction bases numbered 7, after V lost 5 bases and J lost 8 bases. The CDR3 is 13 residues long. Germline loops: CDR1 SGHTA, CDR2 FQGTGA. The CDR3 DNA follows: TGTGCCAGCAGCCTTACCCAGGGGGCCGAAGCTTTCTTT. Translating gives CASSLTQGAEAFF.

The chain is built from TRBV27 and TRBJ2-7, with D maybe TRBD2 (5 bases). The germline gives CDR1 MNHEY, CDR2 SMNVEV (reference sequence). Trimming took off 3 bases at V and 0 bases at J, with 9 bases between the two ends. The CDR3 has 14 amino acids. The CDR3 is CASSFIGSSYEQYF. The CDR3 nucleotides read TGTGCCAGCAGTTTTATAGGGAGCTCCTACGAGCAGTACTTC.

CDR3 amino acids: CASSLKTSGTGELFF. CDR3 in DNA: TGTGCCAGCAGCCTCAAGACTAGCGGCACCGGGGAGCTGTTTTTT. J is TRBJ2-2 and V is TRBV6-5, with 9 bases fitting TRBD2. The V gene's germline CDR1 is MNHEY and CDR2 SVGAGI. This CDR3 comprises 15 residues. J was trimmed by 4 bases and V by 6 bases; bases with no gene match: 6.

The chain links TRBV6-5 to TRBJ1-5, with a tentative D call TRBD1 (5 bases). CDR3 size: 13 residues. Germline values: CDR1 MNHEY, CDR2 SVGAGI. Between the trimmed V and J ends, which lost 6 bases and 3 bases, there was a span of 9 bases. DNA of the CDR3: TGTGCCAGCAGGGAGGGGTCCAATCAGCCCCAGCATTTT. The encoded protein is CASREGSNQPQHF.

Worth noting for this clone: This CDR3 is also generated by other DNA sequences in the sample. The gene calls are TRBV6-5 and TRBJ1-5, with 7 bases that match TRBD1. This CDR3 is 14 amino acids long. The V gene's germline CDR1 is MNHEY and CDR2 SVGAGI. With V trimmed by 5 bases and J by 2 bases, 3 bases remained unmatched. In DNA form, the CDR3 reads TGTGCCAGCAGTCGTCAGGGGGGCAATCAGCCCCAGCATTTT. Amino acid sequence: CASSRQGGNQPQHF.

This chain uses TRBV6-5 with TRBJ1-5, with TRBD1 as a possible D gene (6 bases). CDR1 is MNHEY and CDR2 is SVGAGI in the germline V gene. The CDR3 has 15 residues. V was cut by 6 bases and J by 0 bases, with 12 bases left in between. The CDR3 loop reads CASRPDSNSNQPQHF. CDR3 DNA sequence: TGTGCCAGCAGGCCGGACAGTAATAGCAATCAGCCCCAGCATTTT.

J is TRBJ2-1 and V is TRBV6-5; the D gene is possibly TRBD2 (5 bases). Trimming shortened V by 5 bases and J by 7 bases, and 15 bases separated the two germline ends. CDR1 and CDR2 from the germline V gene are MNHEY and SVGAGI. The CDR3 runs 14 residues. CDR3 DNA: TGTGCCAGCAGTCCCGGGATAGTATGGAATGAGCAGTTCTTC. This gives the protein CASSPGIVWNEQFF.

The chain joins TRBV18 to TRBJ1-1; D remains unclear. The CDR3 covers 13 residues. Looked up from germline, CDR1 is KGHSH and CDR2 is LQKENI. Trimming took 3 bases from V and 5 from J, leaving 10 bases between them. In DNA form, the CDR3 reads TGTGCCAGCTCACCGGGAGGTACGACTGAAGCTTTCTTT. Its protein is CASSPGGTTEAFF.

The DNA of the CDR3 is TGTGCCAGCAGCTTAGGCCCCGGGGACGGGGGGGAGCAGTTCTTC. Residues: CASSLGPGDGGEQFF. The genes are TRBV11-2 and TRBJ2-1; 7 nucleotides agree with TRBD2. Trimming took 1 base from V and 10 from J; bases not matched to a gene: 10. CDR1 is SGHAT and CDR2 is FQNNGV in the germline V gene. The length of the CDR3 is 15 residues.

This chain uses TRBV6-2 or TRBV6-3 with TRBJ1-2; D ambiguous. V lost 6 bases to trimming and J lost 4 bases, with 9 bases between them. Germline V gives CDR1 MNHEY, CDR2 SVGEGT. The CDR3 has 12 amino acids. The CDR3 DNA reads TGTGCCAGCAGACCTATTAGCTATGGCTACACCTTC. It encodes CASRPISYGYTF.

V and J are TRBV2 and TRBJ2-2; 15 bases line up with TRBD2. V lost 6 bases to trimming and J lost 5 bases; unmatched junction nucleotides: 4. The CDR3 is 16 amino acids. CDR1 and CDR2 (germline): SNHLY, FYNNEI. CDR3 loop: CASRGTSGGLTGELFF. In DNA form, the CDR3 reads TGTGCCAGCAGGGGGACTAGCGGGGGGCTAACCGGGGAGCTGTTTTTT.